The source of this T cell receptor (beta chain) is a study of cytomegalovirus exposure and HLA in healthy donors. Study background: Researchers previously reported finding 90 million to 130 million unique TCR beta sequences from 150 million to 200 million T cells. HLA-typed donors contributed some 85 million unique TCRs, which were held in an early data release. Notes on the study in general: Rarity characterized most TCR sequences, yet some public TCRs appeared in many donors.

The V gene's germline CDR1 is SGHRS and CDR2 YFSETQ. The V gene lost 0 bases and the J gene lost 8 bases, with 18 bases spanning the gap. The length of the CDR3 is 16 residues. As for this clone: Antigen unknown.

PCR amplification relied on 60 Vbeta primers (plus 13 Jbeta primers). TCRdb keeps only in-frame clones here, not all; method: immunoSEQ multiplex PCR. This table lists 120,000 to 150,000 clones. The sample taken for sequencing was PBMCs. The clonotype was recovered from a man aged 40-49 years in good health and CMV-seronegative. The V call is TRBV5-1, the J call TRBJ2-1; the D gene is possibly TRBD2 (6 bases). CDR3 coding DNA: TGCGCCAGCAGCTTGGGATTCGGGGGAATTCGGGATGAGCAGTTCTTC. It yields the protein CASSLGFGGIRDEQFF.